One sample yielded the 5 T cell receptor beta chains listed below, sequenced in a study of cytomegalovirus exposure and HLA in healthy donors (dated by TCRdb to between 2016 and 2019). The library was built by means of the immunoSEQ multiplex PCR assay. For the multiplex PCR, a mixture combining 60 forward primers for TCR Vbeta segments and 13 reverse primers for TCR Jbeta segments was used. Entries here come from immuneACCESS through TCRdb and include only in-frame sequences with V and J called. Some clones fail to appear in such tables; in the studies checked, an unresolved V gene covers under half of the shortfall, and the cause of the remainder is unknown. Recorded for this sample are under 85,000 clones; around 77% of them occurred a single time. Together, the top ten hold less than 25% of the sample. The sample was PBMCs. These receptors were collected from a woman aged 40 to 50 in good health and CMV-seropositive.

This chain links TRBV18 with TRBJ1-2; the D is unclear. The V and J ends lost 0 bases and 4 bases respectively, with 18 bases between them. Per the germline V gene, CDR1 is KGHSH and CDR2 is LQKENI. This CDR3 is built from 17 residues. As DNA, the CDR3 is TGTGCCAGCTCACCACCAACCGGGGTAACGATGGGCTATGGCTACACCTTC. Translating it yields CASSPPTGVTMGYGYTF.

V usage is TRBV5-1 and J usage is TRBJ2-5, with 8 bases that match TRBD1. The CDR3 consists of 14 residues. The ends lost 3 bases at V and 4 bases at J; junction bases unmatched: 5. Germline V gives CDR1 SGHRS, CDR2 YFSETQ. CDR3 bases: TGCGCCAGCAGCTCCCTGACAGGGGTAGAGACCCAGTACTTC. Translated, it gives CASSSLTGVETQYF.

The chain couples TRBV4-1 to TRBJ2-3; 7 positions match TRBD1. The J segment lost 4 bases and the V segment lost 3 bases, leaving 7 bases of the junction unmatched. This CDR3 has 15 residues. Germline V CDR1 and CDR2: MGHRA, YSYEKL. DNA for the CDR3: TGCGCCAGCAGCCACCTTCGGACAGGCTCAGATACGCAGTATTTT. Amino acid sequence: CASSHLRTGSDTQYF.

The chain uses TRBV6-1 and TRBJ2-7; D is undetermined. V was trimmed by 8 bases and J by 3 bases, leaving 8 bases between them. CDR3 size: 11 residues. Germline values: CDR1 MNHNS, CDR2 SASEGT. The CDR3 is CASVEIYEQYF. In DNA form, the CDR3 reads TGTGCCAGCGTAGAAATCTACGAGCAGTACTTC.

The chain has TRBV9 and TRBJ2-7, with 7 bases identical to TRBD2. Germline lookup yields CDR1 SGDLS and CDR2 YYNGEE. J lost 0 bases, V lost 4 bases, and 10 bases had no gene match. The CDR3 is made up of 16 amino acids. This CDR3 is CASSPLERGLSYEQYF. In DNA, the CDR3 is TGTGCCAGCAGCCCTCTAGAGCGGGGCCTCTCCTACGAGCAGTACTTC.